This T cell receptor beta chain was documented in a study of beta chain features in type 1 diabetes. This clone was detected only a few times. Germline CDR1 is SGHTA and CDR2 is FQGNSA. The CDR3 is 11 amino acids. Trimming cost V 1 base and J 12 bases, with 7 bases left between them. Expressed TCRB transcripts were sequenced because the isolated RNA had all been reverse transcribed beforehand. The protocol was immunoSEQ multiplex PCR, while the TCRdb copy is restricted to in-frame clones and leaves out a portion. In the table there are just over 600,000 clones, about 14% of which are singletons. The receptor was derived from a man between 18 and 35 years old in good health. The specimen sequenced was naive CD4+ T cells from blood. The rearrangement joins TRBV7-2 to TRBJ1-5, with D unclear. This CDR3 reads CASSLVEVQHF. CDR3 in DNA: TGTGCCAGCAGCTTAGTAGAGGTCCAGCATTTT.